Presented here are 18 T cell receptor beta chains from one specimen sequenced in a study of control samples from healthy donors and cancer patients. Libraries were prepared by immunoSEQ multiplex PCR; TCRdb keeps only in-frame clonotypes and omits some of them. The repertoire consists of roughly 160,000 clones, with roughly 95% occurring once and the leading ten covering approximately 0.93%. The material sequenced was blood. The receptors come from a woman younger than 45 in good health.

The chain uses TRBV30 and TRBJ1-3, with D possibly matching TRBD1 (5 bases). V was trimmed by 2 bases and J by 2 bases, leaving 16 bases between them. Germline assignment: CDR1 GTSNPN and CDR2 SVGIG (reference sequence). CDR3 size: 16 residues. DNA for the CDR3: TGTGCCTGGAGTCGACGACAGCTCCACGCTGGAAACACCATATATTTT. Translated: CAWSRRQLHAGNTIYF.

The chain has TRBV10-3 and TRBJ2-7; TRBD1 agrees at 11 bases. In germline, CDR1 is ENHRY, CDR2 SYGVKD. CDR3 length equals 16 residues. V shed 0 bases, J shed 2 bases, and the junction held 3 bases outside the gene matches. This CDR3 reads CAISESPGQGAYEQYF. CDR3 coding DNA: TGTGCCATCAGTGAGTCGCCGGGACAGGGGGCCTACGAGCAGTACTTC.

The chain recombines TRBV4-1 with TRBJ1-1; no definite D call. V was trimmed by 0 bases and J by 2 bases, leaving 10 bases between them. CDR1 is MGHRA, CDR2 YSYEKL, per germline. The CDR3 totals 15 residues. Here the CDR3 reads CASSQDEAFNTEAFF. The CDR3 DNA sequence: TGCGCCAGCAGCCAAGATGAAGCTTTTAACACTGAAGCTTTCTTT.

This rearrangement joins TRBV5-5 to TRBJ1-5; D remains unclear. The V end lost 0 bases, the J end lost 9 bases, and 16 bases lay between the germline ends. The CDR3 loop spans 15 amino acids. Germline CDR1 reads SGHKS; CDR2 reads YYEKEE (reference sequence). CDR3 bases: TGTGCCAGCAGCTTGGGGGAGTGGGCTTCGGGGCCCCAGCATTTT. The encoded protein is CASSLGEWASGPQHF. Full variable domain (missing parts from reference TRBV5-5 and TRBJ1-5): DAGVTQSPTHLIKTRGQQVTLRCSPISGHKSVSWYQQVLGQGPQFIFQYYEKEERGRGNFPDRFSARQFPNYSSELNVNALLLGDSALYLCASSLGEWASGPQHFGDGTRLSIL.

This sequence joins TRBV6-6 and TRBJ2-1; TRBD2 is a possible D gene (5 bases). Germline CDR1 is MNHNY and CDR2 is SVGAGI (reference sequence). The CDR3 consists of 14 residues. V was pared by 4 bases and J by 4 bases, with 11 bases between. This CDR3 reads CASSWETGYNEQFF. DNA of the CDR3: TGTGCCAGCAGTTGGGAGACTGGATACAATGAGCAGTTCTTC.

The chain has TRBV2 and TRBJ1-4; maybe TRBD1 (5 bases). The CDR3 contains 17 residues. CDR1 is SNHLY, CDR2 FYNNEI, per germline. V lost 2 bases and J 0 bases, leaving 13 bases between the germline ends. CDR3 bases: TGTGCCAGCAGTGAAAGGGGCATAGTCCCAACTAATGAAAAACTGTTTTTT. It specifies CASSERGIVPTNEKLFF.

The CDR3 DNA reads as TGTGCCAGCAGCGTTGGGCAGACGAACACTGAAGCTTTCTTT. Protein: CASSVGQTNTEAFF. The chain links TRBV9 to TRBJ1-1, with D unresolved. V gave up 2 bases and J gave up 1 base, with 9 bases separating them. CDR3 size: 14 residues. Per the germline V gene, CDR1 is SGDLS and CDR2 is YYNGEE.

The rearrangement links TRBV19 to TRBJ1-1; D remains ambiguous. Germline V gene data show CDR1 as LNHDA and CDR2 as SQIVND (reference sequence). The CDR3 extends over 13 amino acids. V lost 3 bases, J lost 0 bases, and 5 bases lay in between. CDR3 loop: CASSIGMNTEAFF. CDR3 bases: TGTGCCAGTAGTATCGGAATGAACACTGAAGCTTTCTTT.

J is TRBJ1-4 and V is TRBV3-1 (or the pseudogene TRBV3-2); 7 bases align to TRBD1. Germline loops: CDR1 LGHDT, CDR2 YNNKEL (reference sequence). The CDR3 spans 16 residues. After removal of 3 bases from V and 4 bases from J, the junction contained 8 bases not matched to a gene. CDR3 nucleotide sequence: TGTGCCAGCAGCCACAGGGACAGCCCCTTTAATGAAAAACTGTTTTTT. Its translation is CASSHRDSPFNEKLFF.

This chain connects TRBV2 to TRBJ1-4; D remains unclear. Trimming removed 8 bases from V and 8 bases from J, with 15 bases in between. In germline, CDR1 is SNHLY, CDR2 FYNNEI. This CDR3 has 13 amino acids. DNA for the CDR3: TGTGCCAGCGGTCCCAGGCCTCTCGAAAAACTGTTTTTT. It is translated as CASGPRPLEKLFF.

The chain combines TRBV11-2 with TRBJ1-2; 10 bases match TRBD1. The CDR3 extends over 16 amino acids. Trimming removed 5 bases from V and 8 bases from J; junction bases left unmatched: 14. Germline V lookup: CDR1 SGHAT, CDR2 FQNNGV. In DNA form, the CDR3 reads TGTGCCAGCAGCCCATCGGGACAGGGGACATCCCGAGGCTACACCTTC. The encoded protein is CASSPSGQGTSRGYTF.

The genes are TRBV5-4 and TRBJ1-2; D call uncertain. The CDR3 covers 15 residues. Trimming took off 3 bases at V and 0 bases at J, with 12 bases between the two ends. Germline lookup yields CDR1 SGHNT and CDR2 YYREEE (reference sequence). CDR3 in DNA: TGTGCCAGCAGCTCTCGGGAGGAAGCTAACTATGGCTACACCTTC. As protein: CASSSREEANYGYTF. Drawing the rest from reference TRBV5-4 and TRBJ1-2, the complete variable domain is ETGVTQSPTHLIKTRGQQVTLRCSSQSGHNTVSWYQQALGQGPQFIFQYYREEENGRGNFPPRFSGLQFPNYSSELNVNALELDDSALYLCASSSREEANYGYTFGSGTRLTVV.

V gene TRBV9 combines with J gene TRBJ2-1; D is uncertain. Germline CDR1 and CDR2: SGDLS and YYNGEE. This CDR3 region has 14 residues. V gave up 1 base and J gave up 8 bases, with 13 bases separating them. CDR3 region: CASSVLGALDEQFF. The CDR3 coding sequence is TGTGCCAGCAGCGTATTAGGAGCATTGGATGAGCAGTTCTTC.

The count of this clone is one. The chain couples TRBV9 to TRBJ1-3, with D possibly being TRBD1 (6 bases). Trimming removed 0 bases from V and 0 bases from J, with 16 bases in between. This CDR3 region has 18 residues. Germline values: CDR1 SGDLS, CDR2 YYNGEE. CDR3 region: CASSVAPDRADSGNTIYF. DNA of the CDR3: TGTGCCAGCAGCGTAGCCCCGGACAGAGCCGACTCTGGAAACACCATATATTTT.

The chain is built from TRBV6-4 and TRBJ1-5, with D unresolved. There are 15 residues in the CDR3. Looked up from germline, CDR1 is MRHNA and CDR2 is SNTAGT. V lost 0 bases to trimming and J lost 2 bases, with 8 bases between them. DNA for the CDR3: TGTGCCAGCAGTGACTCGAAGGATGGCAATCAGCCCCAGCATTTT. This sequence encodes CASSDSKDGNQPQHF.

The chain combines TRBV4-1 with TRBJ2-3, with 12 bases aligning to TRBD2. Germline V lookup: CDR1 MGHRA, CDR2 YSYEKL. Trimming cost V 4 bases and J 1 base; bases outside gene matches: 0. The CDR3 covers 15 residues. CDR3 in amino acids: CASSRLAGGTDTQYF. For the CDR3, the DNA is TGCGCCAGCAGCCGACTAGCGGGAGGCACAGATACGCAGTATTTT.

This clone turned up a few times. The chain uses TRBV6-1 and TRBJ1-2; D is unclear. V gave up 5 bases and J gave up 0 bases, with 10 bases separating them. CDR3 length: 14 residues. Germline V gene data show CDR1 as MNHNS and CDR2 as SASEGT. The CDR3 reads CASSWSAPNYGYTF. For the CDR3, the DNA is TGTGCCAGCAGTTGGTCAGCGCCTAACTATGGCTACACCTTC.

The chain links TRBV5-4 to TRBJ2-1; a possible D gene is TRBD1 (5 bases). The CDR3 runs to 16 residues. Trimming took off 2 bases at V and 2 bases at J, with 14 bases between the two ends. Germline V gene data show CDR1 as SGHNT and CDR2 as YYREEE (reference sequence). In DNA form, the CDR3 reads TGTGCCAGCAGCTTCAAGGCAGGGCATGCCTACAATGAGCAGTTCTTC. It translates to CASSFKAGHAYNEQFF.